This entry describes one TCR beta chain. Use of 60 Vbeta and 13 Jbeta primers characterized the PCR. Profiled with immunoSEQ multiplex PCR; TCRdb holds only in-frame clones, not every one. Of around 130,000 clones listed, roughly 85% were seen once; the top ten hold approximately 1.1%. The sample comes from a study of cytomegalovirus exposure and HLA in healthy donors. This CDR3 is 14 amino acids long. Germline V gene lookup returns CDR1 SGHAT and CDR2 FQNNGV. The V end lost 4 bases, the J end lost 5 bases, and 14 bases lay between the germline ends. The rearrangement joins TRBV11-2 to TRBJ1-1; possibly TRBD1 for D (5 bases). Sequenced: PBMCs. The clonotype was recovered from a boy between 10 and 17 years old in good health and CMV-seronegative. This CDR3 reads CASSSSWGGTEAFF. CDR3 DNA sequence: TGTGCCAGCAGCTCAAGTTGGGGGGGAACTGAAGCTTTCTTT.